The 7 T cell receptor beta chains listed next were all sequenced from one sample in a study of response to subunit inactivated influenza vaccine (dated 2018 in TCRdb). The library was built by means of RT-PCR. The reads were generated on an Illumina HiSeq 2500. Clones were called with MiXCR by TCRdb after fastp trimmed the public reads at Q25, and only in-frame beta chains were retained. When rows share a CDR3 protein, they turn into one entry using the most common DNA and genes. The sample profile shows hundreds of thousands of distinct CDR3 sequences; 12% of them were found once. Roughly 10% of the sample belongs to the ten largest clones. The source was PBMCs from blood, collected on the day of vaccination. The origin of the receptors is a man aged 50-60 years who received an inactivated influenza vaccine. Donor details come from another sample of the same person, matched by shared clones.

This clonotype appeared a few times. V usage is TRBV20-1 and J usage is TRBJ2-7; TRBD1 is a possible D gene (5 bases). The CDR3 spans 12 residues. Germline V gene data show CDR1 as DFQATT and CDR2 as SNEGSKA (reference sequence). Trimming took 3 bases from V and 7 from J, leaving 13 bases between them. The DNA of the CDR3 is TGCAGTGCTAGGTCAGGGATGGGAGAGCAGTACTTC. It is translated as CSARSGMGEQYF.

V usage is TRBV15 and J usage is TRBJ2-3; the D call may be TRBD1 or TRBD2 (6 bases each). The CDR3 has 15 amino acids. The V gene's germline CDR1 is LNHNV and CDR2 YYDKDF (reference sequence). Trimming took off 1 base at V and 6 bases at J, with 14 bases between the two ends. The CDR3 bases are TGTGCCACCAGCAGAGTTAGGGGGGCTTTGGATACGCAGTATTTT. Translated, it gives CATSRVRGALDTQYF.

This clonotype was seen ten or more times. At one of its ends the junction is not consistent with the germline gene, which may arise from a read error. The chain couples TRBV7-2 to TRBJ2-2, with D hard to call. The germline V gene encodes CDR1 SGHTA and CDR2 FQGNSA. The CDR3 has 14 residues. CDR3 sequence: CASSLVPSAGELFF. For the CDR3, the DNA is TGTGCCAGCAGTTTAGTTCCCTCAGCCGGGGAGCTGTTTTTT.

The chain has TRBV20-1 and TRBJ1-1; TRBD1 might be the D (5 bases). The V end lost 6 bases, the J end lost 0 bases, and 14 bases lay between the germline ends. CDR1 DFQATT and CDR2 SNEGSKA come from the germline V gene (reference sequence). The CDR3 loop spans 14 amino acids. The CDR3 is CSAIPQDLNTEAFF. DNA of the CDR3: TGCAGTGCAATTCCACAGGACCTGAACACTGAAGCTTTCTTT.

This clonotype showed up just a few times. The chain links TRBV9 to TRBJ2-3; no reliable D call. V was pared by 0 bases and J by 5 bases, with 13 bases between. The germline V gene encodes CDR1 SGDLS and CDR2 YYNGEE. The CDR3 has 15 amino acids. CDR3 loop: CASSVVAAGLDTQYF. The CDR3 region has the DNA TGTGCCAGCAGCGTAGTGGCGGCTGGGCTAGATACGCAGTATTTT.

The chain employs TRBV9 and TRBJ2-3; D is tentatively TRBD1 or TRBD2 (5 bases each). This CDR3 is built from 15 residues. Looked up from germline, CDR1 is SGDLS and CDR2 is YYNGEE. Trimming left V 0 bases short and J 2 bases short, with 10 bases between. Here the CDR3 DNA reads TGTGCCAGCAGCGTAGGGGGACCTTTCACAGATACGCAGTATTTT. This sequence encodes CASSVGGPFTDTQYF.

V and J are TRBV5-1 and TRBJ2-2; D gene ambiguous. CDR1 and CDR2 from the germline V gene are SGHRS and YFSETQ. The V and J ends lost 0 bases and 0 bases respectively, with 9 bases between them. The CDR3 has 16 residues. This chain's CDR3 is CASSLAARANTGELFF. CDR3 in DNA: TGCGCCAGCAGCTTGGCTGCCCGCGCGAACACCGGGGAGCTGTTTTTT. The full variable domain, its missing parts supplied by reference TRBV5-1 and TRBJ2-2, is KAGVTQTPRYLIKTRGQQVTLSCSPISGHRSVSWYQQTPGQGLQFLFEYFSETQRNKGNFPGRFSGRQFSNSRSEMNVSTLELGDSALYLCASSLAARANTGELFFGEGSRLTVL.